The rows below give T cell receptor beta chains drawn from one sample of a study of identifying expanded T cells in peripheral blood. This table comes from immunoSEQ multiplex PCR, and its TCRdb copy is limited to in-frame clones, with some not included. The repertoire has about 110,000 clones, around 88% of them found once; the top ten carry about 17%. The sample taken for sequencing was blood. All receptors derive from a person between 18 and 75 years old in good health. The CDR3 runs from the conserved cysteine through the conserved F or W. Each record gives: V gene, D gene, clone size, J gene, CDR3 DNA, CDR3 protein. D genes are given only for firm matches. Only part of the rows carry a size: once, few, many, or a class if the clone is expanded.

TRBV15	-	-	TRBJ2-1	TGTGCCACCAGCCCCCTGAGGGGGGGAACATACAATGAGCAGTTCTTC	CATSPLRGGTYNEQFF
TRBV21-1	-	-	TRBJ2-2	TGTGCCAGCAGCAAAGACAGGGAGAACACCGGGGAGCTGTTTTTT	CASSKDRENTGELFF
TRBV4-1	-	-	TRBJ2-1	TGCGCCAGCAGCCAAGATGAGGCTAGCCCGGTTGAGCAGTTCTTC	CASSQDEASPVEQFF
TRBV6-6	-	-	TRBJ2-2	TGTGCCAGCAGTTACAGAGGAGACACCGGGGAGCTGTTTTTT	CASSYRGDTGELFF
TRBV4-3	TRBD2	many	TRBJ2-2	TGCGCCAGCAGCCAAGATGCAGCGGGGGGCGTTGCCGGGGAGCTGTTTTTT	CASSQDAAGGVAGELFF
TRBV13	TRBD1	-	TRBJ2-7	TGTGCCAGCAGCCCGGGACAGGGACACTACGAGCAGTACTTC	CASSPGQGHYEQYF
TRBV5-6	TRBD2	-	TRBJ2-1	TGTGCCAGCAGCTTCCTAGCGGGGAGTTACAATGAGCAGTTCTTC	CASSFLAGSYNEQFF
TRBV27	-	-	TRBJ2-5	TGTGCCAGCAGGCCCCAGGACCAAGAGACCCAGTACTTC	CASRPQDQETQYF
TRBV5-1	TRBD2	-	TRBJ2-7	TGCGCCAGCAGCCAGGCCAGCGGGGGGGCCGGTTACGAGCAGTACTTC	CASSQASGGAGYEQYF
TRBV27	TRBD1	-	TRBJ2-1	TGTGCCAGCAGTTCCCTACAGGGGGCTAACTACAATGAGCAGTTCTTC	CASSSLQGANYNEQFF
TRBV6-6	-	-	TRBJ2-2	TGTGCCAGCAGCCCGCAGGGGTTCACCGGGGAGCTGTTTTTT	CASSPQGFTGELFF
TRBV28	-	once	TRBJ1-2	TGTGCCAGCAGTTTCCCAGGACGGGTCTATGGCTACACCTTC	CASSFPGRVYGYTF
TRBV7-9	-	few	TRBJ2-3	TGTGCCAGCAGCCTAAGCACAGATACGCAGTATTTT	CASSLSTDTQYF
TRBV11-2	TRBD1	-	TRBJ2-5	TGTGCCAGCAGCTTAGGGGCGACAGGGCGTTGGAATGAGACCCAGTACTTC	CASSLGATGRWNETQYF
TRBV5-6	-	-	TRBJ1-5	TGTGCCAGCAGCCTGGGGGATCAGCCCCAGCATTTT	CASSLGDQPQHF
TRBV14	-	-	TRBJ1-2	TGTGCCAGCAGCCAAGGGGACGACTCTAACTATGGCTACACCTTC	CASSQGDDSNYGYTF
TRBV5-8	-	-	TRBJ2-2	TGTGCCAGCAGCTGGGCCAGGACAACGAACACCGGGGAGCTGTTTTTT	CASSWARTTNTGELFF
TRBV30	-	-	TRBJ1-6	TGTGCCTGGAGAAGAGGGGTGAGCTCCTATAATTCACCCCTCCACTTT	CAWRRGVSSYNSPLHF
TRBV6-5	-	-	TRBJ2-7	TGTGCCAGCAGTTACTCCAGGGGCAATTCCTACGAACAGTCCTTC	CASSYSRGNSYEQSF
TRBV5-3	-	-	TRBJ1-2	TGTGCCAGAAGCTTTGGGCCCCGGGCCACTAACTATGGCTACACCTTC	CARSFGPRATNYGYTF
TRBV15	-	-	TRBJ2-5	TGTGCCACCAGCAGAGATTCTCCTCAAGAGACCCAGTACTTC	CATSRDSPQETQYF
TRBV19	-	-	TRBJ1-1	TGTGCCAGCGTAACTTCGGCGGGGGGTAGGACTGAAGCTTTCTTT	CASVTSAGGRTEAFF
TRBV6-6	-	-	TRBJ2-7	TGTGCCAGCAGTTACGGGGGCCAGAGCTACGAGCAGTACTTC	CASSYGGQSYEQYF
TRBV7-9	TRBD1	once	TRBJ2-5	TGTGCCAGCAGCCTGGGACAGTCGCTGATGGAGGCCCAGTACTTC	CASSLGQSLMEAQYF
TRBV5-1	-	-	TRBJ2-1	TGCGCCAGCAGCTTGGAGGGGCGCTGGAGCAATGAGCAGTTCTTC	CASSLEGRWSNEQFF
TRBV5-1	TRBD2	-	TRBJ2-1	TGCGCCAGCAGCTTGAGGGATACCCGGACTAGGATCTCCTACAATGAGCAGTTCTTC	CASSLRDTRTRISYNEQFF
TRBV27	TRBD1	few	TRBJ1-5	TGTGCCAGCAGTTTACTGGGACAGGGGGATAATCAGCCCCAGCATTTT	CASSLLGQGDNQPQHF
TRBV5-6	TRBD2	-	TRBJ2-1	TGTGCCAGCAGTCCTCTGACTAGCGGGGCCGCCTACAATGAGCAGTTCTTC	CASSPLTSGAAYNEQFF
TRBV7-9	-	-	TRBJ1-4	TGTGCCAGCAGCTTACTACAGGGCCTGGATGAAAAACTGTTTTTT	CASSLLQGLDEKLFF
TRBV2	-	-	TRBJ2-3	TGTGCCAGCAGTGGGGGAGGAGATACGCAGTATTTT	CASSGGGDTQYF
TRBV5-1	TRBD1	-	TRBJ2-4	TGCGCCAGCAACACAGGGGGAACGGACATTCAGTACTTC	CASNTGGTDIQYF
TRBV7-6	-	once	TRBJ2-5	TGTGCCAGCAGCCTGGGGGGAGAAAAGACCCAGTACTTC	CASSLGGEKTQYF
TRBV2	TRBD2	-	TRBJ2-3	TGTGCCAGCAGTGAAGTCGGGGGGGCTGTAATTTCGATTCTCTTT	CASSEVGGAVISILF
TRBV7-8	-	-	TRBJ2-7	TGTGCCAGCAGCCCGACTCCGCTCCCCTACGAGCAGTACTTC	CASSPTPLPYEQYF
TRBV12-5	TRBD2	-	TRBJ2-7	TGTGCTAGTGGTTTGGGTAGCGGGGGGGCCTTCCTAACAGGCCACGAGCAGTACTTC	CASGLGSGGAFLTGHEQYF
TRBV19	TRBD1	-	TRBJ1-2	TGTGCCAGTGACAGGGGGGTCCTAGGAGGCTACACCTTC	CASDRGVLGGYTF
TRBV5-1	-	-	TRBJ1-4	TGCGCCAGCAGCTTGGGGTCTACAACTAATGAAAAACTGTTTTTT	CASSLGSTTNEKLFF
TRBV2	-	-	TRBJ1-5	TGTGCCAGCAGTGGCGGGGACACAAATCAGCCCCAGCATTTT	CASSGGDTNQPQHF
TRBV4-3	-	-	TRBJ2-1	TGCGCCAGCAGCCAAGCCAGGGTCTCCTACAATGAGCAGTTCTTC	CASSQARVSYNEQFF
TRBV7-2	-	-	TRBJ1-2	TGTGCCAGCAGCTTAGCGGTTTGGGAATATGGCTACACCTTC	CASSLAVWEYGYTF
TRBV4-2	TRBD1	-	TRBJ1-2	TGTGCCAGCAGCCAGGGACAGGGTTTTAACTATGGCTACACCTTC	CASSQGQGFNYGYTF
TRBV29-1	-	once	TRBJ1-2	TGCAGCGTCAAGGAGAACTATGGCTACACCTTC	CSVKENYGYTF
TRBV10-2	-	-	TRBJ1-2	TGCGCCAGCAGGGGGGGAACCAGCTATGGCTACACCTTC	CASRGGTSYGYTF
TRBV29-1	-	-	TRBJ2-7	TGCAGCGTGGGGGCACAGAGCAACTCCTACGAGCAGTACTTC	CSVGAQSNSYEQYF
TRBV2	TRBD1	-	TRBJ2-7	TGTGCCAGCAGCATCCTTTTATGGGGACAGGTCCTTTCCTACGGGCAGTACTTC	CASSILLWGQVLSYGQYF
TRBV18	TRBD1	-	TRBJ1-2	TGTGCCAGCTCACTGGGACAGGGGTTTGGCTACACCTTC	CASSLGQGFGYTF
TRBV6-6	TRBD2	-	TRBJ2-1	TGTGCCAGCAGAAACGTACTAGCGGGTTTCTACAATGAGCAGTTCTTC	CASRNVLAGFYNEQFF
TRBV28	-	-	TRBJ2-2	TGTGCCAGCAGTTTAGCGGGGGCGGGCACCGGGGAGCTGTTTTTT	CASSLAGAGTGELFF